The 18 T cell receptor beta chains given below trace back to one sample, sequenced in a study of T cell responses to AZD1222 COVID-19 vaccine. Clones were sequenced by immunoSEQ multiplex PCR, and TCRdb holds only the in-frame ones, with some missing. This table has approximately 100,000 clones, 90% appearing once. This specimen was peripheral blood, taken on day 0 of AZD1222 vaccination. These receptors were collected from an adult in good health.

CDR3 nucleotide sequence: TGTGCCATCTTGACCGGCTGGCGGATGAACACTGAAGCTTTCTTT. Protein product: CAILTGWRMNTEAFF. V and J are TRBV6-5 and TRBJ1-1, with unresolved D. The V and J ends lost 10 bases and 0 bases respectively, with 18 bases between them. CDR1 and CDR2 (germline): MNHEY, SVGAGI. This CDR3 contains 15 residues.

There are a few counts of this clone. The gene calls are TRBV11-2 and TRBJ1-3; D ambiguous. Trimming pared 5 bases from V and 0 bases from J, leaving 11 bases between. Germline V lookup: CDR1 SGHAT, CDR2 FQNNGV. The CDR3 extends over 15 amino acids. The CDR3 DNA sequence: TGTGCCAGCAGCAAATCCGGGCTCTCTGGAAACACCATATATTTT. Translated: CASSKSGLSGNTIYF.

V and J are TRBV6-5 and TRBJ1-1, with D perhaps matching TRBD1 (6 bases). Germline V CDR1 and CDR2: MNHEY, SVGAGI. The CDR3 runs 13 residues. V shed 7 bases and J shed 9 bases, with 18 bases lying between them. CDR3 nucleotide sequence: TGTGCCAGCACCACCATACAGGGCGCCCAAGCTTTCTTT. Translation gives CASTTIQGAQAFF.

The rearrangement uses TRBV15 and TRBJ1-1, with TRBD1 as a possible D gene (5 bases). The V and J ends lost 4 bases and 3 bases respectively, with 15 bases between them. Germline CDR1 LNHNV, CDR2 YYDKDF (reference sequence). The CDR3 runs 15 residues. This CDR3 is CATSTLSGWHTEAFF. CDR3 DNA sequence: TGTGCCACCAGCACACTCTCAGGGTGGCACACTGAAGCTTTCTTT.

This clone was seen more than once but under ten times. The junction and the germline gene differ at one end; a read error may be behind it. The V gene is TRBV2, the J gene TRBJ1-6, with D unresolved. The CDR3 runs 14 residues. Germline-derived CDR1 and CDR2 are SNHLY and FYNNEI. CDR3 residues: CASCETGFISPLHF. The CDR3 region has the DNA TGTGCCAGCTGTGAGACTGGGTTTATTTCACCCCTCCACTTT.

The chain couples TRBV6-5 to TRBJ2-7; D is unclear. Germline V CDR1 and CDR2: MNHEY, SVGAGI. The CDR3 has 14 amino acids. Trimming took off 0 bases at V and 2 bases at J, with 8 bases between the two ends. In nucleotides, the CDR3 is TGTGCCAGCAGTTACTCGGCACGAGCCTACGAGCAGTACTTC. This encodes CASSYSARAYEQYF.

V and J are TRBV19 and TRBJ1-1, with D hard to call. Between the trimmed V and J ends, which lost 5 bases and 0 bases, there was a span of 10 bases. The germline V gene encodes CDR1 LNHDA and CDR2 SQIVND (reference sequence). This CDR3 comprises 14 residues. CDR3 protein: CASSPIQVNTEAFF. CDR3 DNA: TGTGCCAGTAGTCCCATCCAGGTGAACACTGAAGCTTTCTTT.

Worth noting for this clone: This specimen includes other DNA sequences encoding the same CDR3. The chain combines TRBV20-1 with TRBJ2-7, with D unclear. This CDR3 comprises 11 residues. V lost 1 base, J lost 4 bases, and 5 bases lay in between. Germline loops: CDR1 DFQATT, CDR2 SNEGSKA (reference sequence). This CDR3 is CSARGGYEQYF. The DNA of the CDR3 is TGCAGTGCTAGAGGCGGATACGAGCAGTACTTC.

The CDR3 sequence: CASEPYGTQTGYTF. The CDR3 bases are TGTGCCAGCGAACCGTACGGGACCCAGACAGGCTACACCTTC. This chain uses TRBV28 with TRBJ1-2; the D gene is possibly TRBD1 (5 bases). The V gene's germline CDR1 is MDHEN and CDR2 SYDVKM. The CDR3 extends over 14 amino acids. The ends were cut back, 8 bases at V and 8 bases at J, with 21 bases in the middle.

This rearrangement joins TRBV7-9 to TRBJ2-7; 11 bases line up with TRBD2. The germline CDR1 and CDR2 sequences are SEHNR and FQNEAQ (reference sequence). The CDR3 extends over 16 amino acids. V lost 1 base and J lost 2; bases outside the gene matches: 4. CDR3 DNA sequence: TGTGCCAGCAGCTTAGGGGGACTAGCGGATGCCTACGAGCAGTACTTC. It translates to CASSLGGLADAYEQYF.

This clone has a single count. The chain employs TRBV29-1 and TRBJ2-7; D is unresolved. Germline CDR1 and CDR2: SQVTM and ANQGSEA. The CDR3 extends over 12 amino acids. Trimming took off 4 bases at V and 0 bases at J, with 7 bases between the two ends. The CDR3 here is CSVVRSSYEQYF. CDR3 sequence (DNA): TGCAGCGTTGTAAGGAGCTCCTACGAGCAGTACTTC.

This chain links TRBV19 with TRBJ1-5, with D hard to call. The V and J ends lost 2 bases and 4 bases respectively, with 3 bases between them. The germline gives CDR1 LNHDA, CDR2 SQIVND (reference sequence). The CDR3 loop spans 12 amino acids. The chain's CDR3 is CASSIRNQPQHF. CDR3 bases: TGTGCCAGTAGTATAAGGAATCAGCCCCAGCATTTT.

In its sample, this clone was seen once. The J gene is TRBJ1-1, the V gene TRBV6-5, with TRBD1 matching over 7 bases. CDR1 and CDR2 (germline): MNHEY, SVGAGI. The CDR3 contains 13 residues. Unmatched junction bases numbered 6, after V lost 4 bases and J lost 7 bases. CDR3 sequence: CASSLQGFGEAFF. The CDR3 DNA follows: TGTGCCAGCAGTTTACAGGGGTTTGGTGAAGCTTTCTTT.

V and J are TRBV9 and TRBJ1-4; TRBD1 might be the D (6 bases). The ends were cut back, 5 bases at V and 5 bases at J, with 13 bases in the middle. From germline, CDR1 is SGDLS and CDR2 YYNGEE. The length of the CDR3 is 14 residues. The CDR3 DNA reads as TGTGCCAGCAGAGCCGGGACACCGAATGAAAAACTGTTTTTT. It yields the protein CASRAGTPNEKLFF.

The chain links TRBV15 to TRBJ1-2; 7 bases agree with TRBD1. The germline gives CDR1 LNHNV, CDR2 YYDKDF (reference sequence). V shed 3 bases, J shed 4 bases, and the junction held 2 bases outside the gene matches. This CDR3 region has 13 residues. Written as DNA, the CDR3 is TGTGCCACCAGCAGCGGGACAGTCTATGGCTACACCTTC. Amino acids: CATSSGTVYGYTF.

This chain joins TRBV10-1 and TRBJ1-1; D ambiguous. This CDR3 comprises 13 residues. V was shortened by 0 bases and J by 3 bases, with 5 bases between the two germline ends. CDR1 is WNHNN and CDR2 is SYGVQD in the germline V gene (reference sequence). The CDR3 DNA reads TGCGCCAGCAGTGAGTCCCCTGACACTGAAGCTTTCTTT. Its protein product is CASSESPDTEAFF.

This clone was picked up one time. V gene TRBV2 combines with J gene TRBJ2-2; 8 positions agree with TRBD1. CDR1 is SNHLY and CDR2 is FYNNEI in the germline V gene. The V gene end was trimmed by 2 bases and the J gene end by 5 bases; junction bases not matched to a gene: 4. This CDR3 has 15 amino acids. The chain's CDR3 is CASSERTGRTGELFF. The CDR3 nucleotides read TGTGCCAGCAGTGAAAGGACAGGGAGGACCGGGGAGCTGTTTTTT.

The chain links TRBV28 to TRBJ2-1; unclear D gene. The V gene lost 6 bases and the J gene lost 4 bases, with 13 bases spanning the gap. CDR3 size: 14 residues. Germline V gives CDR1 MDHEN, CDR2 SYDVKM. Written as DNA, the CDR3 is TGTGCCAGCAGACCTTCCACGGTTTACAATGAGCAGTTCTTC. Translated: CASRPSTVYNEQFF.